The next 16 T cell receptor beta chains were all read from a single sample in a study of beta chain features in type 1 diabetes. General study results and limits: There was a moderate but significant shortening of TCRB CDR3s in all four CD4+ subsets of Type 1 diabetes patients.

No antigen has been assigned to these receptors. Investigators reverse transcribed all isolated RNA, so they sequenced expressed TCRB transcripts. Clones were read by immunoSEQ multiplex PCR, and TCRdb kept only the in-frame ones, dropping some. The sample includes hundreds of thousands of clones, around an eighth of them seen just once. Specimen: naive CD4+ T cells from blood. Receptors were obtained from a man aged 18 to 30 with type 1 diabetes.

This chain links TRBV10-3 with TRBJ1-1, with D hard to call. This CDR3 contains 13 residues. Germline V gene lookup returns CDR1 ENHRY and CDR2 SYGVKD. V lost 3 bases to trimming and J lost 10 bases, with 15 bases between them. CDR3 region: CAISESDYGGAFF. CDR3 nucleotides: TGTGCCATCAGTGAATCCGACTACGGAGGAGCTTTCTTT.

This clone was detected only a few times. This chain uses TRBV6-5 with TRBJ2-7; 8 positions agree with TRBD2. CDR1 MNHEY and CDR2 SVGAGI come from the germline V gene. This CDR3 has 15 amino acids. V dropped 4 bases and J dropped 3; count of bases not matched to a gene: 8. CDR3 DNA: TGTGCCAGCAGTTCTACTAGCGGCCTAGACTACGAGCAGTACTTC. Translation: CASSSTSGLDYEQYF.

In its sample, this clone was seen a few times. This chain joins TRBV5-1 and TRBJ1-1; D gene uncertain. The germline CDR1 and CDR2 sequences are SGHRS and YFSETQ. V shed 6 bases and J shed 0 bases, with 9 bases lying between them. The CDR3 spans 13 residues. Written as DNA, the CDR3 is TGCGCCAGCACCCGGGAGGTGAACACTGAAGCTTTCTTT. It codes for CASTREVNTEAFF.

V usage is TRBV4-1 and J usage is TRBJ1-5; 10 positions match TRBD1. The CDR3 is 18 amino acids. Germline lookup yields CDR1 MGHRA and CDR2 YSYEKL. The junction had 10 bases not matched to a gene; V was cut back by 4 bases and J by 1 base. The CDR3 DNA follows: TGCGCCAGCAGCCCCAGACAAGGACAGGGGGAAAGCAATCAGCCCCAGCATTTT. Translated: CASSPRQGQGESNQPQHF.

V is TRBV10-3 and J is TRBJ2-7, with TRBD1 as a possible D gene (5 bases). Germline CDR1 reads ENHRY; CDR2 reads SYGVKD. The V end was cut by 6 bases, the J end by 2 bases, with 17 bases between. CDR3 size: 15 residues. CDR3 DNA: TGTGCCATCAGCTCCCCTCACAGGAGCCCCTACGAGCAGTACTTC. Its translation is CAISSPHRSPYEQYF.

The CDR3 bases are TGTGCCAGCAGACCCGGACAGGGAGGGGGCTACACCTTC. Amino acids: CASRPGQGGGYTF. The rearrangement uses TRBV25-1 and TRBJ1-2; TRBD1 matches 8 bases. With 6 bases clipped from V and 8 bases from J, the junction kept 8 bases outside the gene matches. Germline CDR1 MGHDK, CDR2 SYGVNS. The CDR3 contains 13 residues.

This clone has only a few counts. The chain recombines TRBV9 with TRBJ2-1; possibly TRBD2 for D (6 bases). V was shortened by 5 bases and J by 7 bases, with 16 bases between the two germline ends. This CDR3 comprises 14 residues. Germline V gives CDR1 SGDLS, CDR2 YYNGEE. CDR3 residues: CASRSGTSSNEQFF. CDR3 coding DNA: TGTGCCAGCAGATCCGGGACTTCCTCTAATGAGCAGTTCTTC.

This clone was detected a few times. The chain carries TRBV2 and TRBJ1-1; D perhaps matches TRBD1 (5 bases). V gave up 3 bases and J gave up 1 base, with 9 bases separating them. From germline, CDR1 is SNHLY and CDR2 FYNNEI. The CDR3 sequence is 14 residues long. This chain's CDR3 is CASSDLQGNTEAFF. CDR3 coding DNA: TGTGCCAGCAGTGATCTTCAGGGGAACACTGAAGCTTTCTTT.

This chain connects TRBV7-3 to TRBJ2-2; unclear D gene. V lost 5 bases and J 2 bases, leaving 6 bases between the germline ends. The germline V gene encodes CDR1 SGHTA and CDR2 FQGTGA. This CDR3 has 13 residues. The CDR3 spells CASSPYNTGELFF. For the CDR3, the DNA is TGTGCCAGCAGCCCCTATAACACCGGGGAGCTGTTTTTT.

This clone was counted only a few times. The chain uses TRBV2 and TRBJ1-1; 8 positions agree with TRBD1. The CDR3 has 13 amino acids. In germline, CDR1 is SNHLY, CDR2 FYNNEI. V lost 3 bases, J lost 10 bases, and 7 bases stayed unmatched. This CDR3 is CASSEEQGVGAFF. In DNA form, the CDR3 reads TGTGCCAGCAGTGAGGAACAGGGGGTTGGAGCTTTCTTT.

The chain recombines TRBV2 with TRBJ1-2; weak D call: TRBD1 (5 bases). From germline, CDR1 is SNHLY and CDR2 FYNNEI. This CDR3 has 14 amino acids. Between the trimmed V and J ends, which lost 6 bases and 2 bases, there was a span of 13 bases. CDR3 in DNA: TGTGCCAGCAGGGAGATTCGGGACAACTATGGCTACACCTTC. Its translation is CASREIRDNYGYTF. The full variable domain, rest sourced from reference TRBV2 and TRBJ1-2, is EPEVTQTPSHQVTQMGQEVILRCVPISNHLYFYWYRQILGQKVEFLVSFYNNEISEKSEIFDDQFSVERPDGSNFTLKIRSTKLEDSAMYFCASREIRDNYGYTFGSGTRLTVV.

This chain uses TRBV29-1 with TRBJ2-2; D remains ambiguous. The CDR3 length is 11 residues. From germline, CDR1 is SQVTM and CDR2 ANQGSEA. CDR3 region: CSGKNTGELFF. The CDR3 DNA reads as TGCAGTGGCAAGAACACCGGGGAGCTGTTTTTT.

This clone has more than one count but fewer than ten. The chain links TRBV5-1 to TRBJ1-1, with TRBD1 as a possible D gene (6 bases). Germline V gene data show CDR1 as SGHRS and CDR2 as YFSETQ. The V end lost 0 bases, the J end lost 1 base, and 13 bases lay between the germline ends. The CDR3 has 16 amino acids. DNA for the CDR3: TGCGCCAGCAGCTTGGTGGCAGGGGCTTCGAACACTGAAGCTTTCTTT. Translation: CASSLVAGASNTEAFF.

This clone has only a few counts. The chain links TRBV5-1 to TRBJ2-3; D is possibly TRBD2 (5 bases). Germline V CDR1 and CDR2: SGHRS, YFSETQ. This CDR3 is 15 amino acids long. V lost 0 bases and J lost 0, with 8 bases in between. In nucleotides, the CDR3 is TGCGCCAGCAGCTTGGACCCTAGCAGCACAGATACGCAGTATTTT. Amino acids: CASSLDPSSTDTQYF.

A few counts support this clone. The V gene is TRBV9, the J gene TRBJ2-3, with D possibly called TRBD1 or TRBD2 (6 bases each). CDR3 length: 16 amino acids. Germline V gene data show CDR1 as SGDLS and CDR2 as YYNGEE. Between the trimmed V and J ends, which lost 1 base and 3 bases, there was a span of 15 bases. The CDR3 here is CASSVRDRGQTDTQYF. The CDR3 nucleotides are TGTGCCAGCAGCGTAAGGGACCGGGGGCAGACAGATACGCAGTATTTT.

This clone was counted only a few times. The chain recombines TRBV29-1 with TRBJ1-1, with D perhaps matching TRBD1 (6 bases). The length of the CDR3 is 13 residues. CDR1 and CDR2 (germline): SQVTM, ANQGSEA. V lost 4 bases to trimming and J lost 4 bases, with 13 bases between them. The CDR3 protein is CSVGGQAITEAFF. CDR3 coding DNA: TGCAGCGTTGGGGGGCAGGCGATCACTGAAGCTTTCTTT.